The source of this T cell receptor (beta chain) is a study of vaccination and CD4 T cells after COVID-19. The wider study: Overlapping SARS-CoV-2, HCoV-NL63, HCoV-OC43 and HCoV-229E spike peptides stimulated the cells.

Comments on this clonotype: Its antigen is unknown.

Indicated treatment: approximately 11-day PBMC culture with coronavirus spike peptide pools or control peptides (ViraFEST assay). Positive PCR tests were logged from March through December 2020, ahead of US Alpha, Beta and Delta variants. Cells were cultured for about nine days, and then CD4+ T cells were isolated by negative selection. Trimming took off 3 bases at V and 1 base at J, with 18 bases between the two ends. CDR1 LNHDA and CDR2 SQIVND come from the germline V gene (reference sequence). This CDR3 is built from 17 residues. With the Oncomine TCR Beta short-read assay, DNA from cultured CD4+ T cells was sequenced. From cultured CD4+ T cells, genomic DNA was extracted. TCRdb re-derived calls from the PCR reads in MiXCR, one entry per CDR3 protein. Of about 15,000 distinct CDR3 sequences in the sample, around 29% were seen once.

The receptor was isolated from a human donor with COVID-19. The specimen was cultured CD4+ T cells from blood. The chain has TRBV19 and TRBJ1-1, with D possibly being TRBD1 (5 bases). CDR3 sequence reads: CASSIYLAGKGNTEAFF. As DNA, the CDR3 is TGTGCCAGTAGTATTTACCTGGCAGGGAAAGGGAACACTGAAGCTTTCTTT.